This TCR beta chain stems from a study of blood T cell repertoires in COVID-19. Assay used: immunoSEQ multiplex PCR; TCRdb lists only in-frame clones, some missing. The sample records 81,000 or so clones, approximately 85% being singletons. Looked up from germline, CDR1 is LGHNA and CDR2 is YNFKEQ. The CDR3 is 15 amino acids. V was cut by 0 bases and J by 4 bases, with 12 bases left in between. Sequencing was done on a sample of peripheral blood. The rearrangement links TRBV4-2 to TRBJ1-2; D possibly corresponds to TRBD1 (5 bases). The TCR sequence derives from a man in his fifties with COVID-19, enrolled during active disease. The CDR3 loop is CASSQETGPTYGYTF. CDR3 DNA sequence: TGTGCCAGCAGCCAAGAAACAGGCCCTACCTATGGCTACACCTTC.